These T cell receptor beta chains were read from a single sample in a study of yellow fever vaccine responses in identical twins. TCRdb processed the RT-PCR reads anew with MiXCR; each CDR3 protein has one entry. The table shows some 20,000 distinct CDR3 sequences, with around 65% occurring only once. The source material was T cells from blood (PBMCs), unsorted or a sorted subset (not recorded which), sampled before or after yellow fever vaccination (not recorded which). The origin of the receptors is a woman aged 18 to 35 who received the yellow fever vaccine. CDR3s include the opening cysteine and the closing phenylalanine or tryptophan. A D gene is named only where the DNA matches it firmly. Size is omitted from some rows. Given values are once, few, many or a class for expanded clones.

D | J | size | V | CDR3 | DNA
- | TRBJ1-2 | - | TRBV11-3 | CASSLGGQGIGGYTF | TGTGCCAGCAGCTTAGGAGGGCAGGGGATCGGCGGCTACACCTTC
TRBD2 | TRBJ2-1 | few | TRBV7-9 | CASSARTSGRGNEQFF | TGTGCCAGCAGCGCCCGTACTAGCGGGAGAGGGAATGAGCAGTTCTTC
- | TRBJ2-5 | few | TRBV24-1 | CATSDLGSQETQYF | TGTGCCACCAGTGATTTGGGGTCACAAGAGACCCAGTACTTC
- | TRBJ2-1 | - | TRBV27 | CASSLSSPPINEQFF | TGTGCCAGCAGTTTATCTTCCCCACCGATCAATGAGCAGTTCTTC
- | TRBJ1-1 | - | TRBV7-8 | CASSLARGPNTEAFF | TGTGCCAGCAGCTTAGCCCGCGGCCCGAACACTGAAGCTTTCTTT
- | TRBJ2-7 | - | TRBV29-1 | CSVGEPSYEQYF | TGCAGCGTAGGGGAACCTTCCTACGAGCAGTACTTC
- | TRBJ2-5 | - | TRBV18 | CASSRNSIGKQETQYF | TGTGCCAGCTCACGAAACTCTATAGGAAAACAAGAGACCCAGTACTTC
TRBD2 | TRBJ2-5 | - | TRBV7-9 | CASSASGEGSQTQYF | TGTGCCAGCAGCGCCAGTGGGGAGGGTTCCCAAACCCAGTACTTC
- | TRBJ1-2 | - | TRBV2 | CASTTTIGYTF | TGTGCCAGCACCACGACTATTGGCTACACCTTC
- | TRBJ1-6 | - | TRBV11-3 | CASSLVSGGANSPLHF | TGTGCCAGCAGCTTAGTTTCAGGTGGGGCAAATTCACCCCTCCACTTT
- | TRBJ2-3 | - | TRBV12-3/TRBV12-4 | CASSWARTGTDTQYF | TGTGCCAGCAGTTGGGCAAGAACCGGCACAGATACGCAGTATTTT
- | TRBJ1-1 | few | TRBV18 | CASSRTENTEAFF | TGTGCCAGCTCGCGGACAGAGAACACTGAAGCTTTCTTT
- | TRBJ2-2 | - | TRBV24-1 | CATRDSLNTGELFF | TGTGCCACCAGGGACAGCCTGAACACCGGGGAGCTGTTTTTT
- | TRBJ1-1 | - | TRBV29-1 | CSVEWGQVLGDTEAFF | TGCAGCGTTGAATGGGGACAAGTCCTGGGGGACACTGAAGCTTTCTTT
TRBD1 | TRBJ1-5 | - | TRBV19 | CASSIYQGGRNQPQHF | TGTGCCAGTAGTATCTATCAGGGGGGCCGCAATCAGCCCCAGCATTTT
- | TRBJ1-1 | - | TRBV3-1 | CASSQGQLTMNTEAFF | TGTGCCAGCAGCCAAGGACAGCTAACCATGAACACTGAAGCTTTCTTT
- | TRBJ2-1 | few | TRBV11-2 | CASSLVVGGYNEQFF | TGTGCCAGCAGCTTAGTGGTGGGGGGATACAATGAGCAGTTCTTC
- | TRBJ2-1 | - | TRBV7-6 | CASSLTRDNEQFF | TGTGCCAGCAGCTTGACTAGAGACAATGAGCAGTTCTTC
- | TRBJ1-1 | - | TRBV18 | CASSTGGGMAEAFF | TGTGCCAGCTCTACCGGGGGTGGTATGGCTGAAGCTTTCTTT
- | TRBJ2-3 | - | TRBV29-1 | CSVDDRGTASTDTQYF | TGCAGCGTTGACGACCGGGGAACCGCTAGCACAGATACGCAGTATTTT
TRBD2 | TRBJ2-3 | - | TRBV14 | CASSRRLAVFLSTDTQYF | TGTGCCAGCAGCCGCCGGCTAGCGGTCTTCCTTAGCACAGATACGCAGTATTTT
- | TRBJ2-1 | - | TRBV6-1 | CASNKLDASYNEQFF | TGTGCCAGCAACAAACTGGACGCCTCCTACAATGAGCAGTTCTTC
TRBD1 | TRBJ1-5 | few | TRBV15 | CATTNRGWDSNQPQHF | TGTGCCACCACCAACAGGGGCTGGGATAGCAATCAGCCCCAGCATTTT
TRBD1 | TRBJ1-2 | - | TRBV20-1 | CSASRDSTTFGTF | TGCAGTGCTAGCCGGGACAGTACCACCTTCGGGACCTTC
- | TRBJ2-7 | few | TRBV7-3 | CASSLNPTISYEQYF | TGTGCCAGCAGCTTAAACCCGACGATTTCATACGAGCAGTACTTC
TRBD2 | TRBJ2-5 | - | TRBV20-1 | CSASWGSGAEETQYF | TGCAGTGCTAGTTGGGGTAGCGGGGCAGAAGAGACCCAGTACTTC
- | TRBJ2-4 | - | TRBV29-1 | CSVAGQREAKNIQYF | TGCAGCGTAGCCGGACAGAGAGAGGCCAAAAACATTCAGTACTTC
- | TRBJ1-6 | - | TRBV10-3 | CAITSGVESPLHF | TGTGCCATCACTTCAGGGGTTGAGTCACCCCTCCACTTT
TRBD2 | TRBJ2-3 | - | TRBV13 | CASSLIAGGTDTQYF | TGTGCCAGCAGCTTAATCGCGGGGGGGACAGATACGCAGTATTTT
TRBD2 | TRBJ2-1 | - | TRBV10-3 | CAISPNQRGGHSNEQFF | TGTGCCATCAGCCCGAACCAGCGGGGGGGCCATTCGAATGAGCAGTTCTTC
TRBD2 | TRBJ2-1 | few | TRBV24-1 | CATSRRTSGDNEQFF | TGTGCCACCAGTAGACGGACTAGCGGGGACAATGAGCAGTTCTTC
- | TRBJ1-1 | - | TRBV19 | CASSKIGGTEAFF | TGTGCCAGTAGTAAGATCGGGGGCACTGAAGCTTTCTTT
- | TRBJ2-1 | once | TRBV24-1 | CATSERDRNNEQFF | TGTGCCACCAGTGAGAGGGATCGTAACAATGAGCAGTTCTTC
TRBD2 | TRBJ2-5 | - | TRBV28 | CASRTSGSVETQYF | TGTGCCAGCAGGACTAGCGGGAGTGTGGAGACCCAGTACTTC
- | TRBJ1-2 | - | TRBV6-4 | CASSNRVLDYGYTF | TGTGCCAGCAGTAACAGGGTCCTCGACTATGGCTACACCTTC
- | TRBJ1-5 | - | TRBV5-6 | CASSQGTARYQPQHF | TGTGCCAGCAGCCAAGGTACAGCAAGGTATCAGCCCCAGCATTTT
- | TRBJ2-3 | - | TRBV12-3/TRBV12-4 | CASQGRDTDTQYF | TGTGCCAGCCAGGGGCGGGACACAGATACGCAGTATTTT
- | TRBJ2-4 | - | TRBV18 | CASSPPGLNIQYF | TGTGCCAGCTCACCACCGGGTCTAAACATTCAGTACTTC
- | TRBJ1-5 | - | TRBV5-1 | CASSTWPGNQPQHF | TGCGCCAGCAGTACTTGGCCAGGGAATCAGCCCCAGCATTTT
TRBD1 | TRBJ2-1 | - | TRBV27 | CASSLDRALYNEQFF | TGTGCCAGCAGTTTAGACAGGGCCCTCTACAATGAGCAGTTCTTC
- | TRBJ1-2 | few | TRBV2 | CASSRTENYGYTF | TGTGCCAGCAGTCGGACAGAGAACTATGGCTACACCTTC
TRBD2 | TRBJ2-3 | few | TRBV28 | CAGRTSGSTDTQYF | TGTGCCGGCCGGACTAGCGGTAGCACAGATACGCAGTATTTT
TRBD2 | TRBJ2-7 | - | TRBV5-6 | CASSYGLAAAYEQYF | TGTGCCAGCAGCTACGGACTAGCGGCTGCCTACGAGCAGTACTTC
TRBD1 | TRBJ1-2 | few | TRBV7-9 | CASSFLGQGAYGYTF | TGTGCCAGCAGCTTTCTGGGACAGGGGGCGTACGGCTACACCTTC
- | TRBJ1-1 | - | TRBV4-2 | CASSQVGRDNTEAFF | TGTGCCAGCAGCCAAGTGGGGCGGGACAACACTGAAGCTTTCTTT
- | TRBJ1-1 | - | TRBV29-1 | CSVGDLWENTEAFF | TGCAGCGTTGGTGACCTTTGGGAGAACACTGAAGCTTTCTTT
TRBD1 | TRBJ1-1 | - | TRBV7-9 | CASSLLGQATNTEAFF | TGTGCCAGCAGCTTACTGGGACAGGCTACGAACACTGAAGCTTTCTTT
TRBD1 | TRBJ1-1 | once | TRBV9 | CASSAGTGKMNTEAFF | TGTGCCAGCAGCGCCGGGACAGGGAAAATGAACACTGAAGCTTTCTTT
- | TRBJ1-2 | - | TRBV15 | CATSRGLGENYGYTF | TGTGCCACCAGCAGAGGGCTAGGAGAGAACTATGGCTACACCTTC
TRBD1 | TRBJ1-2 | - | TRBV18 | CASSPDSEGAYGYTF | TGTGCCAGCTCACCGGACAGCGAGGGGGCCTATGGCTACACCTTC
- | TRBJ2-6 | few | TRBV9 | CASSVRLSGANVLTF | TGTGCCAGCAGCGTTCGACTCTCCGGGGCCAACGTCCTGACTTTC
- | TRBJ2-5 | - | TRBV5-6 | CASSLSTQETQYF | TGTGCCAGCAGCTTGTCCACCCAAGAGACCCAGTACTTC
TRBD1 | TRBJ2-2 | - | TRBV12-3/TRBV12-4 | CASKGQVNTGELFF | TGTGCCAGCAAGGGACAGGTGAACACCGGGGAGCTGTTTTTT